In this sample, the clone carrying this T cell receptor (beta chain) turned up once. The data originate from a study of OX40 agonist ivuxolimab in advanced cancers. Study in general: Ivuxolimab was delivered to patients intravenously every 2 weeks at doses spanning 0.01 to 10 mg/kg. It was permissible to have had prior anti-PD-1, anti-PD-L1 or anti-CTLA-4 therapy, and around 41% had some. The diagnoses of dose-escalation patients were hepatocellular carcinoma, melanoma, renal cell or head and neck cancer.

The protocol was immunoSEQ multiplex PCR, while the TCRdb copy is restricted to in-frame clones and leaves out a portion. The sample lists about 30,000 clones; 79% were seen once. CDR3 length: 15 residues. CDR1 MNHEY and CDR2 SMNVEV come from the germline V gene (reference sequence). Trimming took 5 bases from V and 3 from J, leaving 13 bases between them. Patients with autoimmune history or systemic immunosuppression were excluded. Sequencing used CD4+ or CD8+ T cells sorted from blood, obtained in a trial of the OX40 agonist ivuxolimab. This sequence was found in an adult with an advanced solid tumor such as melanoma, head and neck, liver or kidney cancer. The V and J genes are TRBV27 and TRBJ1-4; D is unclear. Written as DNA, the CDR3 is TGTGCCAGCAGTCGAGATAGGTGGGCTAATGAAAAACTGTTTTTT. Its protein product is CASSRDRWANEKLFF.